One and the same sample provided the 20 T cell receptor beta chains below, sequenced in a study of technical replicates of blood from a handful of donors. Clones were sequenced by immunoSEQ multiplex PCR, and TCRdb holds only the in-frame ones, with some missing. Counted here are around 80,000 clones, over 95% occurring once; the ten biggest clones make up approximately 0.2%. Sequencing used T cells isolated from PBMCs. The receptors stem from a human donor in good health.

The genes are TRBV2 and TRBJ2-7, with 7 bases identical to TRBD2. Germline loops: CDR1 SNHLY, CDR2 FYNNEI. This CDR3 region has 15 residues. Trimming cost V 1 base and J 2 bases; bases outside gene matches: 5. DNA of the CDR3: TGTGCCAGCAGTGAAGGGCCTAGCGGCACCTACGAGCAGTACTTC. Its protein is CASSEGPSGTYEQYF.

The V and J genes are TRBV6-6 and TRBJ1-2, with D uncertain. V lost 0 bases, J lost 7 bases, and 9 bases lay in between. This CDR3 is built from 13 residues. Germline values: CDR1 MNHNY, CDR2 SVGAGI (reference sequence). CDR3 residues: CASSYSFTGGYTF. The CDR3 region has the DNA TGTGCCAGCAGTTACTCGTTTACCGGTGGCTACACCTTC.

V gene TRBV6-5 combines with J gene TRBJ2-7, with D unresolved. Per germline, CDR1 MNHEY and CDR2 SVGAGI. The CDR3 loop spans 16 amino acids. V lost 0 bases and J 0 bases, leaving 12 bases between the germline ends. Here the CDR3 DNA reads TGTGCCAGCAGTTACTCGAGACTTCTCTACTCCTACGAGCAGTACTTC. Protein: CASSYSRLLYSYEQYF.

V gene TRBV7-8 combines with J gene TRBJ2-3; D is unclear. V was pared by 1 base and J by 0 bases, with 5 bases between. The CDR3 loop spans 14 amino acids. CDR1 is SGHVS and CDR2 is FQNEAQ in the germline V gene. The CDR3 DNA is TGTGCCAGCAGCTTAGGCACTAGCACAGATACGCAGTATTTT. It codes for CASSLGTSTDTQYF.

The J gene is TRBJ2-2, the V gene TRBV27; a possible D gene is TRBD2 (5 bases). The CDR3 sequence is 16 residues long. Germline assignment: CDR1 MNHEY and CDR2 SMNVEV (reference sequence). V lost 6 bases to trimming and J lost 5 bases, with 19 bases between them. CDR3 nucleotides: TGTGCCAGCAGCCTGACCCGGACTGTCCGAACCGGGGAGCTGTTTTTT. Protein sequence: CASSLTRTVRTGELFF.

This clone was recorded once. The J gene is TRBJ1-2, the V gene TRBV9; TRBD1 is a possible D gene (6 bases). The length of the CDR3 is 14 residues. The germline CDR1 and CDR2 sequences are SGDLS and YYNGEE. V lost 2 bases, J lost 5 bases, and 13 bases lay in between. Written as DNA, the CDR3 is TGTGCCAGCAGCGTTCTTGGGACACCTTATGGCTACACCTTC. As protein: CASSVLGTPYGYTF. Full variable domain (outside the CDR3, taken from reference TRBV9 and TRBJ1-2): DSGVTQTPKHLITATGQRVTLRCSPRSGDLSVYWYQQSLDQGLQFLIQYYNGEERAKGNILERFSAQQFPDLHSELNLSSLELGDSALYFCASSVLGTPYGYTFGSGTRLTVV.

The CDR3 region is CSAKTSGSPYNEQFF. For the CDR3, the DNA is TGCAGCGCCAAGACTAGCGGGAGTCCTTACAATGAGCAGTTCTTC. The chain uses TRBV29-1 and TRBJ2-1, with 12 bases that match TRBD2. After removal of 7 bases from V and 4 bases from J, the junction contained 8 bases not matched to a gene. In germline, CDR1 is SQVTM, CDR2 ANQGSEA. The CDR3 has 15 amino acids.

In its sample, this clone was seen once. The V call is TRBV5-6, the J call TRBJ1-5, with D uncertain. The germline gives CDR1 SGHDT, CDR2 YYEEEE. V was shortened by 2 bases and J by 1 base, with 10 bases between the two germline ends. The CDR3 loop spans 15 amino acids. CDR3 in DNA: TGTGCCAGCAGCTTAGGAGCTGTGAGCAATCAGCCCCAGCATTTT. Amino acid sequence: CASSLGAVSNQPQHF.

The chain's CDR3 is CASSLFISTDTQYF. The CDR3 nucleotides read TGTGCCAGCAGTTTATTCATTAGCACAGATACGCAGTATTTT. The V and J genes are TRBV27 and TRBJ2-3; no firm D call. This CDR3 has 14 amino acids. The germline V gene has CDR1 MNHEY and CDR2 SMNVEV (reference sequence). V was pared by 1 base and J by 0 bases, with 5 bases between.

The chain joins TRBV5-1 to TRBJ2-7; 9 bases are shared with TRBD1. The V gene's germline CDR1 is SGHRS and CDR2 YFSETQ. The CDR3 runs 16 residues. After removal of 0 bases from V and 6 bases from J, the junction contained 10 bases not matched to a gene. The chain's CDR3 is CASSLAGGQGGLEQYF. The CDR3 DNA follows: TGCGCCAGCAGCTTGGCCGGGGGACAGGGCGGCCTCGAGCAGTACTTC.

This clone was recorded once. The chain joins TRBV10-3 to TRBJ2-1; 10 positions agree with TRBD2. The V gene end was trimmed by 4 bases and the J gene end by 3 bases; junction bases not matched to a gene: 0. From germline, CDR1 is ENHRY and CDR2 SYGVKD. This CDR3 has 14 residues. The CDR3 region has the DNA TGTGCCATCAGTGGGACTAGCGGCTACAATGAGCAGTTCTTC. This sequence encodes CAISGTSGYNEQFF.

The chain recombines TRBV28 with TRBJ1-1; TRBD1 might be the D (6 bases). The CDR3 is 16 residues long. CDR1 is MDHEN and CDR2 is SYDVKM in the germline V gene. The germline V and J ends were trimmed by 7 bases and 5 bases, with 23 bases remaining between them. CDR3 in amino acids: CASITIGGGGGTEAFF. Here the CDR3 DNA reads TGTGCCAGCATCACAATAGGGGGAGGGGGAGGAACTGAAGCTTTCTTT.

This clone was observed a single time. CDR3 loop: CASSETSRQETQYF. As DNA, the CDR3 is TGTGCCAGCAGCGAGACTAGCCGCCAAGAGACCCAGTACTTC. J is TRBJ2-5 and V is TRBV9, with 7 bases that match TRBD2. The germline V gene has CDR1 SGDLS and CDR2 YYNGEE. V gave up 3 bases and J gave up 1 base; unmatched junction bases: 3. This CDR3 spans 14 amino acids.

The chain is built from TRBV7-3 and TRBJ2-1; TRBD2 aligns across 8 bases. Germline V CDR1 and CDR2: SGHTA, FQGTGA. This CDR3 has 14 amino acids. Trimming removed 5 bases from V and 8 bases from J; junction bases left unmatched: 8. CDR3 nucleotide sequence: TGTGCCAGCAGCCCTAGCGGGCGAGGGGATGAGCAGTTCTTC. As protein: CASSPSGRGDEQFF.

The V call is TRBV9, the J call TRBJ1-1; a possible D gene is TRBD1 (5 bases). The CDR3 spans 12 residues. CDR1 and CDR2 (germline): SGDLS, YYNGEE. Trimming stripped 1 base from V and 7 bases from J, with 8 bases between. This CDR3 is CASSVLGGEAFF. CDR3 DNA sequence: TGTGCCAGCAGCGTATTGGGGGGTGAAGCTTTCTTT. The full variable domain, its missing parts supplied by reference TRBV9 and TRBJ1-1, is DSGVTQTPKHLITATGQRVTLRCSPRSGDLSVYWYQQSLDQGLQFLIQYYNGEERAKGNILERFSAQQFPDLHSELNLSSLELGDSALYFCASSVLGGEAFFGQGTRLTVV.

This chain uses TRBV6-5 with TRBJ2-3, with TRBD2 as a possible D gene (5 bases). Germline assignment: CDR1 MNHEY and CDR2 SVGAGI. CDR3 length: 16 amino acids. V was trimmed by 0 bases and J by 4 bases, leaving 14 bases between them. CDR3 sequence reads: CASSYSEGIFPDTQYF. The CDR3 DNA follows: TGTGCCAGCAGTTACTCAGAGGGAATTTTTCCAGATACGCAGTATTTT.

This chain links TRBV4-1 with TRBJ2-1, with 14 bases identical to TRBD2. V gave up 6 bases and J gave up 8 bases; unmatched junction bases: 12. Per the germline V gene, CDR1 is MGHRA and CDR2 is YSYEKL. This CDR3 is built from 17 residues. The CDR3 here is CASSIFPGLAGVDEQFF. The CDR3 DNA reads TGCGCCAGCAGTATTTTCCCGGGACTAGCGGGAGTGGATGAGCAGTTCTTC.

This chain connects TRBV10-3 to TRBJ1-1; D is undetermined. This CDR3 has 13 amino acids. Trimming removed 7 bases from V and 7 bases from J, with 16 bases in between. The germline V gene encodes CDR1 ENHRY and CDR2 SYGVKD. CDR3: CAINGGREGEAFF. The DNA for the CDR3 is TGTGCCATCAATGGAGGGAGGGAGGGTGAAGCTTTCTTT.

The chain couples TRBV7-3 to TRBJ2-2; TRBD2 might be the D (6 bases). Germline V CDR1 and CDR2: SGHTA, FQGTGA. V shed 5 bases and J shed 1 base, with 14 bases lying between them. This CDR3 spans 16 amino acids. The CDR3 nucleotides read TGTGCCAGCAGCCCCCGACTAGTTCTGAACACCGGGGAGCTGTTTTTT. This gives the protein CASSPRLVLNTGELFF.

The chain employs TRBV7-6 and TRBJ1-1; D not certain. With 1 base removed from V and 1 base from J, the gap between germline ends came to 13 bases. This CDR3 has 16 residues. Germline CDR1 reads SGHVS; CDR2 reads FNYEAQ. CDR3 sequence reads: CASSLDSLLRNTEAFF. CDR3 nucleotide sequence: TGTGCCAGCAGCTTAGATTCTTTGCTTAGGAACACTGAAGCTTTCTTT.